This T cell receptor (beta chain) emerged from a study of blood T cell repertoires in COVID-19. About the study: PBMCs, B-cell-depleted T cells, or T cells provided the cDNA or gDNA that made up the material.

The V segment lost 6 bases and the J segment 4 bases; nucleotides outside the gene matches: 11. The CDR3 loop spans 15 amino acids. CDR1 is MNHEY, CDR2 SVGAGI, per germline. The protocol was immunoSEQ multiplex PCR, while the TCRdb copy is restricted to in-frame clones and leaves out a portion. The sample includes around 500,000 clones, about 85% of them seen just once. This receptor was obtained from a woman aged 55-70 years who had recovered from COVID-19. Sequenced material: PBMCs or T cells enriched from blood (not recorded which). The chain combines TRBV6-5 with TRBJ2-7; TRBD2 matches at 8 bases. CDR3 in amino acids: CASRGTGTSPYEQYF. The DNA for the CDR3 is TGTGCCAGCAGGGGAACCGGGACTAGTCCTTACGAGCAGTACTTC.